This T cell receptor (beta chain) was captured by sequencing in a study of blood T cell repertoires in COVID-19. As for the study in general: PBMCs, B-cell-depleted T cells, or T cells were the source of the cDNA or gDNA that made up the material.

TCRdb's table, derived via immunoSEQ multiplex PCR, lists solely in-frame clones and lacks some. The profile shows under 150,000 clones, 84% of them singletons. Enrolled through a virtual design, the participants were between roughly 18 and 100 years of age and came from about two dozen US areas. Germline V gene lookup returns CDR1 SGHRS and CDR2 YFSETQ. The V end lost 4 bases, the J end lost 0 bases, and 5 bases lay between the germline ends. The CDR3 is 12 amino acids. The V and J genes are TRBV5-1 and TRBJ2-7; maybe TRBD2 (5 bases). The sample was PBMCs or T cells enriched from blood (not recorded which). The sequence came from a woman aged 50 to 60 who had been exposed to COVID-19. The DNA for the CDR3 is TGCGCCAGCAGCGAGGGCTCCTACGAGCAGTACTTC. It codes for CASSEGSYEQYF.